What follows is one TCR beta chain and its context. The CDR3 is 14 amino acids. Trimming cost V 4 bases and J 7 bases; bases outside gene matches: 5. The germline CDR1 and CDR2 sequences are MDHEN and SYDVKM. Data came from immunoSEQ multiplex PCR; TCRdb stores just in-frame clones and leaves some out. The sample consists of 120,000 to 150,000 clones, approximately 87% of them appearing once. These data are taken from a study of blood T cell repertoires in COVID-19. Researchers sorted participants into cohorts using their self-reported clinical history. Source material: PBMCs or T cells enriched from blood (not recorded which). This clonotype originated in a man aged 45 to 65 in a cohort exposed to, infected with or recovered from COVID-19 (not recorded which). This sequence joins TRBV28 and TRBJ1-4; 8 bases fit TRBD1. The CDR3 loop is CASSSGQGREKLFF. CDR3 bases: TGTGCCAGCAGTTCCGGACAGGGTCGTGAAAAACTGTTTTTT.